A single sample is the source of the 26 T cell receptor beta chains below, sequenced in a study of blood T cells in healthy people across ages. A second roughly 7 to 12 cycle PCR used barcoded and J-beta primers. Each CDR3 protein is one row after TCRdb ran MiXCR on the 5' RACE reads. The table lists about 780,000 distinct CDR3 sequences, 35% to 60% of them singletons, with around 18% in the top ten. Sample: blood. Receptors were obtained from a man at least 80 years old in good health.

The V gene is TRBV7-2, the J gene TRBJ2-1; 10 bases are a match to TRBD2. The CDR3 spans 18 residues. Germline loops: CDR1 SGHTA, CDR2 FQGNSA. J was trimmed by 0 bases and V by 5 bases; bases with no gene match: 10. CDR3 nucleotide sequence: TGTGCCAGCAGCCCCACTAGCGGGGCCCCCAGCTCCTACAATGAGCAGTTCTTC. Its protein product is CASSPTSGAPSSYNEQFF.

This chain connects TRBV29-1 to TRBJ2-4, with D maybe TRBD1 (6 bases). The J call is uncertain, as TRBJ2-7 better fits the DNA end. The CDR3 is 13 residues long. Per germline, CDR1 SQVTM and CDR2 ANQGSEA. In DNA form, the CDR3 reads TGCAGCGTTGTTCAGGGGATTTTATACGAGCAGTACTTC. This codes for CSVVQGILYEQYF.

The CDR3 spells CASSLNVNEQYF. The CDR3, as DNA: TGCGCCAGCAGCTTGAACGTGAACGAGCAGTACTTC. The chain uses TRBV5-1 and TRBJ2-7; D is undetermined. Germline assignment: CDR1 SGHRS and CDR2 YFSETQ. The germline V and J ends were trimmed by 1 base and 5 bases, with 7 bases remaining between them. CDR3 length: 12 amino acids.

The CDR3 bases are TGTGCCAGCAGCCTCCACGACAGGGGGGATCAGCCCCAGCATTTT. Its protein is CASSLHDRGDQPQHF. This sequence joins TRBV7-2 and TRBJ1-5, with 9 bases that match TRBD1. V gave up 5 bases and J gave up 5 bases; unmatched junction bases: 7. Germline V gives CDR1 SGHTA, CDR2 FQGNSA. The CDR3 runs 15 residues.

There are a few counts of this clonotype. The chain carries TRBV20-1 and TRBJ2-5; possibly TRBD1 for D (7 bases). CDR1 and CDR2 from the germline V gene are DFQATT and SNEGSKA (reference sequence). V was shortened by 1 base and J by 4 bases, with 16 bases between the two germline ends. The CDR3 spans 15 residues. The CDR3 sequence: CSARGGAQGGETQYF. The CDR3 DNA reads TGCAGTGCTAGAGGGGGGGCCCAGGGGGGAGAGACCCAGTACTTC.

The J gene is TRBJ1-2, the V gene TRBV12-3 or TRBV12-4; possibly TRBD1 for D (5 bases). Trimming took 6 bases from V and 8 from J, leaving 16 bases between them. This CDR3 has 13 amino acids. In DNA, the CDR3 is TGTGCCAGCAGAATACCGGACACCTGGGGCTACACCTTC. This codes for CASRIPDTWGYTF.

J is TRBJ2-1 and V is TRBV29-1; D may be TRBD2 (6 bases). The CDR3 consists of 14 residues. Trimming left V 0 bases short and J 7 bases short, with 13 bases between. Germline CDR1 is SQVTM and CDR2 is ANQGSEA. For the CDR3, the DNA is TGCAGCGTTGAAGATGTGGCGGGATGGAATGAGCAGTTCTTC. Translation: CSVEDVAGWNEQFF.

This clonotype was detected many times. The rearrangement uses TRBV7-2 and TRBJ2-5, with D possibly being TRBD2 (5 bases). Germline V gene lookup returns CDR1 SGHTA and CDR2 FQGNSA. The CDR3 has 15 amino acids. Between the trimmed V and J ends, which lost 1 base and 2 bases, there was a span of 11 bases. The DNA for the CDR3 is TGTGCCAGCAGCTTAGTCGGGAATCAACAAGAGACCCAGTACTTC. Residues: CASSLVGNQQETQYF.

The J gene is TRBJ2-3, the V gene TRBV6-5; TRBD1 matches 9 bases. This CDR3 is built from 16 residues. CDR1 MNHEY and CDR2 SVGAGI come from the germline V gene. The junction had 3 bases not matched to a gene; V was cut back by 0 bases and J by 2 bases. The CDR3 spells CASSYSGQGPTDTQYF. In DNA, the CDR3 is TGTGCCAGCAGTTACTCGGGACAGGGCCCCACAGATACGCAGTATTTT.

The genes are TRBV4-1 and TRBJ2-4; D call uncertain. TRBJ2-7 explains the end of the DNA better; the J call may be wrong. The CDR3 consists of 13 residues. Germline assignment: CDR1 MGHRA and CDR2 YSYEKL. The CDR3 protein is CASSQVGLHEQYF. In DNA form, the CDR3 reads TGCGCCAGCAGCCAAGTTGGGCTCCACGAGCAGTACTTC.

V is TRBV30 and J is TRBJ2-7; TRBD2 might be the D (6 bases). This CDR3 comprises 13 residues. The germline V gene has CDR1 GTSNPN and CDR2 SVGIG (reference sequence). Deletions cut 2 bases from V and 5 bases from J, with 13 bases between. The CDR3 is CAWSPGVMNEQYF. DNA of the CDR3: TGTGCCTGGAGTCCGGGGGTCATGAACGAGCAGTACTTC.

The chain links TRBV18 to TRBJ2-7; TRBD1 is a possible D gene (6 bases). This CDR3 has 15 residues. Germline values: CDR1 KGHSH, CDR2 LQKENI. V lost 4 bases and J lost 0, with 13 bases in between. CDR3: CASSLQGRGSYEQYF. The CDR3 DNA is TGTGCCAGCTCACTACAGGGTAGGGGCTCCTACGAGCAGTACTTC.

V gene TRBV13 combines with J gene TRBJ1-2; perhaps TRBD1 as D (6 bases). Germline V gene data show CDR1 as PRHDT and CDR2 as FYEKMQ (reference sequence). The CDR3 is made up of 13 amino acids. The germline V and J ends were trimmed by 6 bases and 8 bases, with 16 bases remaining between them. The CDR3 spells CASRSTGPTGYTF. Here the CDR3 DNA reads TGTGCCAGCAGGTCAACAGGGCCGACAGGCTACACCTTC.

V and J are TRBV10-3 and TRBJ2-5; TRBD2 matches 7 bases. The J call may be faulty, since TRBJ2-7 better matches the DNA end. CDR3 length equals 15 residues. CDR1 is ENHRY and CDR2 is SYGVKD in the germline V gene. The CDR3 bases are TGTGCCATCAGTGACGATTGGACTAGTAAAAACGAGCAGTACTTC. Protein: CAISDDWTSKNEQYF.

The rearrangement joins TRBV4-1 to TRBJ1-5; tentatively, D is TRBD1 (5 bases). This CDR3 is 15 amino acids long. Trimming pared 0 bases from V and 5 bases from J, leaving 11 bases between. Per the germline V gene, CDR1 is MGHRA and CDR2 is YSYEKL. The CDR3 coding sequence is TGCGCCAGCAGCCAAGAAGATGGGGGTTATCAGCCCCAGCATTTT. Protein: CASSQEDGGYQPQHF.

The chain recombines TRBV29-1 with TRBJ2-1; 7 nucleotides line up with TRBD2. The V gene end was trimmed by 7 bases and the J gene end by 9 bases; junction bases not matched to a gene: 3. The germline V gene encodes CDR1 SQVTM and CDR2 ANQGSEA. The CDR3 length is 10 residues. The CDR3 DNA reads as TGCAGCGGGTCGGGAGGTGAGCAGTTCTTC. Residues: CSGSGGEQFF.

This clonotype turned up a few times. The J gene is TRBJ2-7, the V gene TRBV7-2, with D possibly TRBD2 on 6 matching bases. Germline V lookup: CDR1 SGHTA, CDR2 FQGNSA. The CDR3 totals 12 residues. Trimming removed 5 bases from V and 4 bases from J, with 9 bases in between. This CDR3 reads CASSELAYEQYF. CDR3 coding DNA: TGTGCCAGCAGCGAACTAGCTTACGAGCAGTACTTC. Variable domain in full (rest from reference TRBV7-2 and TRBJ2-7): GAGVSQSPSNKVTEKGKDVELRCDPISGHTALYWYRQSLGQGLEFLIYFQGNSAPDKSGLPSDRFSAERTGGSVSTLTIQRTQQEDSAVYLCASSELAYEQYFGPGTRLTVT.

The chain carries TRBV20-1 and TRBJ2-2; no clear D gene. This CDR3 region has 15 residues. The V end lost 1 base, the J end lost 7 bases, and 16 bases lay between the germline ends. The germline V gene has CDR1 DFQATT and CDR2 SNEGSKA (reference sequence). The CDR3 DNA follows: TGCAGTGCTAGAGCCTCCCCGGAGCGCAACGGGGAGCTGTTTTTT. Its protein is CSARASPERNGELFF.

This clonotype was seen a few times. The chain recombines TRBV7-2 with TRBJ1-2; D unresolved. Trimming removed 6 bases at V and 0 bases at J, with 14 bases between. Germline V lookup: CDR1 SGHTA, CDR2 FQGNSA. This CDR3 is built from 15 residues. The CDR3 loop is CASSPDGLANYGYTF. CDR3 sequence (DNA): TGTGCCAGCAGTCCTGACGGACTAGCTAACTATGGCTACACCTTC.

The chain recombines TRBV6-6 with TRBJ2-1, with a tentative D call TRBD2 (6 bases). CDR3 length: 15 amino acids. CDR1 MNHNY and CDR2 SVGAGI come from the germline V gene (reference sequence). The ends were cut back, 5 bases at V and 8 bases at J, with 19 bases in the middle. CDR3 nucleotide sequence: TGTGCCAGCAGTCCTACTAGCCGTGGTTTGGATGAGCAGTTCTTC. Encoded protein: CASSPTSRGLDEQFF.

Written as DNA, the CDR3 is TGCAGCATTTTCGGGACAGGCACCGGGGGGGTCCTGACTTTC. This encodes CSIFGTGTGGVLTF. The chain recombines TRBV29-1 with TRBJ2-6, with D maybe TRBD1 (8 bases). The V and J ends lost 8 bases and 13 bases respectively, with 24 bases between them. In germline, CDR1 is SQVTM, CDR2 ANQGSEA. The CDR3 extends over 14 amino acids.

This clonotype occurred a few times. V usage is TRBV29-1 and J usage is TRBJ2-1, with D perhaps TRBD1 or TRBD2 (6 bases each). V shed 4 bases and J shed 6 bases, with 13 bases lying between them. The CDR3 sequence is 13 residues long. Per germline, CDR1 SQVTM and CDR2 ANQGSEA. The CDR3 sequence: CSVAGGRVNEQFF. Here the CDR3 DNA reads TGCAGCGTTGCTGGGGGGCGCGTCAATGAGCAGTTCTTC.

The chain uses TRBV13 and TRBJ1-1; D remains ambiguous. The CDR3 covers 14 residues. The germline V gene encodes CDR1 PRHDT and CDR2 FYEKMQ (reference sequence). Deletions cut 5 bases from V and 1 base from J, with 11 bases between. The CDR3 sequence: CASSAEVRNTEAFF. The CDR3 region has the DNA TGTGCCAGCAGCGCAGAGGTCCGGAACACTGAAGCTTTCTTT. The full variable domain, completed using reference TRBV13 and TRBJ1-1, is AAGVIQSPRHLIKEKRETATLKCYPIPRHDTVYWYQQGPGQDPQFLISFYEKMQSDKGSIPDRFSAQQFSDYHSELNMSSLELGDSALYFCASSAEVRNTEAFFGQGTRLTVV.

CDR3 nucleotide sequence: TGTGCCAGCAGTGCCCTGACAGGGGGCAAAGAAAAACTGTTTTTT. This encodes CASSALTGGKEKLFF. J is TRBJ1-4 and V is TRBV12-3 or TRBV12-4; 10 positions agree with TRBD1. V lost 5 bases to trimming and J lost 8 bases; unmatched junction nucleotides: 8. The CDR3 loop spans 15 amino acids.

This clonotype was counted only a few times. The V gene is TRBV11-2, the J gene TRBJ2-3; 11 nucleotides agree with TRBD2. V was clipped by 4 bases and J by 6 bases; unmatched bases: 6. There are 15 residues in the CDR3. Germline V gene data show CDR1 as SGHAT and CDR2 as FQNNGV. Written as DNA, the CDR3 is TGTGCCAGCAGCTCTACTAGCGGGAGTTTTGATACGCAGTATTTT. It specifies CASSSTSGSFDTQYF.

This clonotype was observed a handful of times. This rearrangement joins TRBV29-1 to TRBJ2-5; D unresolved. Germline V gene sequence: CDR1 SQVTM, CDR2 ANQGSEA. The germline V and J ends were trimmed by 4 bases and 4 bases, with 10 bases remaining between them. CDR3 length equals 12 residues. CDR3 sequence: CSVVDVAETQYF. Here the CDR3 DNA reads TGCAGCGTTGTGGACGTGGCAGAGACCCAGTACTTC.